This T cell receptor beta chain is drawn from a study of blood T cell repertoires in COVID-19. Study overall: Specimens from acute and convalescent COVID-19 originated in the United States, Italy and Spain. T cells, B-cell-depleted T cells, or PBMCs provided the cDNA or gDNA that served as material.

This clone was seen just once. As handled by the study authors: Estimation of nucleated cell counts was performed using reference gene primer amplification. Sequencing used immunoSEQ multiplex PCR; TCRdb keeps in-frame clones, though not all of them. V, J and clone size were drawn from that table, and D and trimming were deduced from the DNA. The table has around 180,000 clones, around 77% seen once. The V and J ends lost 5 bases and 12 bases, in that order; junction bases with no gene match: 8. This CDR3 is 14 amino acids long. Germline V lookup: CDR1 SGHAT, CDR2 FQNNGV. Material: peripheral blood. The source is a man aged 60-69 years with active or convalescent COVID-19. The chain has TRBV11-2 and TRBJ2-1; 12 bases line up with TRBD2. CDR3 region: CASSLAGGGLGQFF. DNA of the CDR3: TGTGCCAGCAGCCTAGCGGGAGGGGGGCTCGGGCAGTTCTTC.